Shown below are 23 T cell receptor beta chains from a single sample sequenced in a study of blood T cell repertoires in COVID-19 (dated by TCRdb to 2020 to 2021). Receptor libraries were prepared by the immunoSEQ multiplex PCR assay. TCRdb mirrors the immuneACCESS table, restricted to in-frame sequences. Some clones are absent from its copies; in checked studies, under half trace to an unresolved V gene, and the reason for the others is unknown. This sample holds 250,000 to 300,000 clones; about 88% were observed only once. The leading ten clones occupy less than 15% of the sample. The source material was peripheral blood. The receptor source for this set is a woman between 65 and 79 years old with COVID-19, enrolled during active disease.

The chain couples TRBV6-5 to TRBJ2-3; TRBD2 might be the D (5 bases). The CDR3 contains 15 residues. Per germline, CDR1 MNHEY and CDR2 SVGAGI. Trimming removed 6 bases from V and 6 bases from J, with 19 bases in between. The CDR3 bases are TGTGCCAGCAGGCAGTGGCAGAGGCCGGGGGATACGCAGTATTTT. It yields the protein CASRQWQRPGDTQYF.

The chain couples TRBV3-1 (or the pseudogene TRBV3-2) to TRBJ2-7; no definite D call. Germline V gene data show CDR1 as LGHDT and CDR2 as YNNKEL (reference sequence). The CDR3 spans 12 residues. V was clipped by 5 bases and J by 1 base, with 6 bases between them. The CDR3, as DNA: TGTGCCAGCAGCTCAGGATCCTACGAGCAGTACTTC. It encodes CASSSGSYEQYF.

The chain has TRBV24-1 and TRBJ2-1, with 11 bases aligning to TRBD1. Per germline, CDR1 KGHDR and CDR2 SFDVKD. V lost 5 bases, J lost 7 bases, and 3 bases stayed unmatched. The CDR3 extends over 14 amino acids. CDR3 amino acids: CATSGTGGANEQFF. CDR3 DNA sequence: TGTGCCACCAGTGGGACAGGGGGCGCGAATGAGCAGTTCTTC.

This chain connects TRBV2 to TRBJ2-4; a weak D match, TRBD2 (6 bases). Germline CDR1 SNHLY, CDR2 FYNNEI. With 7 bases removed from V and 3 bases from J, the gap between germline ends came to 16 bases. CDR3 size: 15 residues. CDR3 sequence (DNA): TGTGCCAGCATTAGGCCGCGGGGCGGCAAAAACATTCAGTACTTC. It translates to CASIRPRGGKNIQYF.

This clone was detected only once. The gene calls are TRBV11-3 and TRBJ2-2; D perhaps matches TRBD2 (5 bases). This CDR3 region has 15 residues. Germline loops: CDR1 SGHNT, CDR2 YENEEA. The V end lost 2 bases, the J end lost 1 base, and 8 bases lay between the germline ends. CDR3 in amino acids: CASSLIGGNTGELFF. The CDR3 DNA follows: TGTGCCAGCAGCTTAATCGGAGGGAACACCGGGGAGCTGTTTTTT. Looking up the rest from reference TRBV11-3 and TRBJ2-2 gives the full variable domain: EAGVVQSPRYKIIEKKQPVAFWCNPISGHNTLYWYLQNLGQGPELLIRYENEEAVDDSQLPKDRFSAERLKGVDSTLKIQPAELGDSAVYLCASSLIGGNTGELFFGEGSRLTVL.

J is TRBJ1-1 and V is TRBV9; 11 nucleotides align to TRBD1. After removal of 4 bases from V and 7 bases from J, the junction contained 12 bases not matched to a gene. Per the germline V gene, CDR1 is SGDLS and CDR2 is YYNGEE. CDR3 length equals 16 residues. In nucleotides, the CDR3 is TGTGCCAGCAGCCCCGGACGGACAGGGGGCTTGGGTGAAGCTTTCTTT. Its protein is CASSPGRTGGLGEAFF.

The CDR3 coding sequence is TGTGCCAGCAGCGTAGGGACAGGGTGGACAGATACGCAGTATTTT. Protein sequence: CASSVGTGWTDTQYF. The V call is TRBV9, the J call TRBJ2-3, with TRBD1 identical over 8 bases. V lost 0 bases, J lost 3 bases, and 3 bases stayed unmatched. The CDR3 spans 15 residues. Germline V gives CDR1 SGDLS, CDR2 YYNGEE. The entire variable domain, with the rest obtained from reference TRBV9 and TRBJ2-3, is as follows: DSGVTQTPKHLITATGQRVTLRCSPRSGDLSVYWYQQSLDQGLQFLIQYYNGEERAKGNILERFSAQQFPDLHSELNLSSLELGDSALYFCASSVGTGWTDTQYFGPGTRLTVL.

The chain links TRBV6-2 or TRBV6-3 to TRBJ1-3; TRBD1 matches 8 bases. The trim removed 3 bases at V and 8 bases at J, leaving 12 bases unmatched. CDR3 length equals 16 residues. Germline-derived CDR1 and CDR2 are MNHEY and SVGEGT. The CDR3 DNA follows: TGTGCCAGCAGTTATAACGGGGCAGGGGGCAGCTACACCATATATTTT. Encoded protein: CASSYNGAGGSYTIYF.

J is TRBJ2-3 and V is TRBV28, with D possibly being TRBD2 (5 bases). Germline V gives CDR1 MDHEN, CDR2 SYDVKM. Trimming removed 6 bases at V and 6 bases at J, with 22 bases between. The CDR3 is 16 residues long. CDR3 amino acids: CASRPREVSSPDTQYF. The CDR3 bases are TGTGCCAGCAGGCCTCGGGAAGTTAGTTCTCCGGATACGCAGTATTTT. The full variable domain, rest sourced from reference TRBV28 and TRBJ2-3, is DVKVTQSSRYLVKRTGEKVFLECVQDMDHENMFWYRQDPGLGLRLIYFSYDVKMKEKGDIPEGYSVSREKKERFSLILESASTNQTSMYLCASRPREVSSPDTQYFGPGTRLTVL.

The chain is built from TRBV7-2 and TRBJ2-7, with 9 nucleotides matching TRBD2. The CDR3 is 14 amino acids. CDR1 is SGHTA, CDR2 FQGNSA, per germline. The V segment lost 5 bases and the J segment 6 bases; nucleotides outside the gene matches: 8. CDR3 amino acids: CASSRPGLASEQYF. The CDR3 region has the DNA TGTGCCAGCAGCAGGCCGGGACTAGCATCCGAGCAGTACTTC.

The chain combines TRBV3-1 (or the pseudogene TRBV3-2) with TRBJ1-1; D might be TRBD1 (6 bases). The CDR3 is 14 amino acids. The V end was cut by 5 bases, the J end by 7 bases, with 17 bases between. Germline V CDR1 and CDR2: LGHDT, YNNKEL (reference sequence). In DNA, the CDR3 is TGTGCCAGCAGCGGCGAGGGGGTTGCCGATGAAGCTTTCTTT. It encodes CASSGEGVADEAFF.

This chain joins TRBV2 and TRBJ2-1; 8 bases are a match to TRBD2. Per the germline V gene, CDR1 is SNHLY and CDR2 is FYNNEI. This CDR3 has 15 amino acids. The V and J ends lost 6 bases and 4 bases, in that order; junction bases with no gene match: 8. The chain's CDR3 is CASSRERGPYNEQFF. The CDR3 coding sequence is TGTGCCAGCAGCCGGGAGCGGGGGCCTTACAATGAGCAGTTCTTC.

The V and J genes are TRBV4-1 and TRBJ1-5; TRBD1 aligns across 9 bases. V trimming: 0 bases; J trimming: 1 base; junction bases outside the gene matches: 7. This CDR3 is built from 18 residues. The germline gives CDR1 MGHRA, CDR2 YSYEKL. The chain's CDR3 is CASSQETGGFYSNQPQHF. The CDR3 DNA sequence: TGCGCCAGCAGCCAAGAGACAGGGGGATTTTACAGCAATCAGCCCCAGCATTTT.

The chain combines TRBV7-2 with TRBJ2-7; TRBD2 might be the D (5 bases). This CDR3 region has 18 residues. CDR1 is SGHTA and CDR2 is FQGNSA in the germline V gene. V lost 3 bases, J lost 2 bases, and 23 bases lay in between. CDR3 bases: TGTGCCAGCAGCTTCCGACTGTCTGGGCGGGCAGAAACCTACGAGCAGTACTTC. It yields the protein CASSFRLSGRAETYEQYF.

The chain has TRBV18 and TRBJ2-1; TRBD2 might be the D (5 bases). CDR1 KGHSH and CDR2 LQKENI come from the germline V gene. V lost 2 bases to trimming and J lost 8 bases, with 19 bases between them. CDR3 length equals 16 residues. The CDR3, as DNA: TGTGCCAGCTCACCATCTTTGGGCCGGGATTTGGATGAGCAGTTCTTC. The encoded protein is CASSPSLGRDLDEQFF.

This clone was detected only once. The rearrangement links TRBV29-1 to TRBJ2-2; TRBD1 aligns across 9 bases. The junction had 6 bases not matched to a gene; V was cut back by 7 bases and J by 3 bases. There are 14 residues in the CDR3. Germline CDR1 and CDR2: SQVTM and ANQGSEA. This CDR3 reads CSGGQGTYTGELFF. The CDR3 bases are TGCAGCGGAGGACAGGGGACCTACACCGGGGAGCTGTTTTTT.

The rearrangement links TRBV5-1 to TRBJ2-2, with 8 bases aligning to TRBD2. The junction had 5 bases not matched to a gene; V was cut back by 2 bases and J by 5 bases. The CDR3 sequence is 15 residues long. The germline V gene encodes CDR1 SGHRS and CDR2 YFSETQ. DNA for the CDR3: TGCGCCAGCAGCTTTGGACCGGGAGGGACCGGGGAGCTGTTTTTT. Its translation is CASSFGPGGTGELFF.

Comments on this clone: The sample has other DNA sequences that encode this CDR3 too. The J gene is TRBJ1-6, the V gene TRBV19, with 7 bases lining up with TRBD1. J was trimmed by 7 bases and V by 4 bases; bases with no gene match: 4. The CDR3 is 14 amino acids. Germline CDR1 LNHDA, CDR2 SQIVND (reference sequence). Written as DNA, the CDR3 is TGTGCCAGTAGTAGAGACAGGGCCAATTCACCCCTCCACTTT. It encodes CASSRDRANSPLHF.

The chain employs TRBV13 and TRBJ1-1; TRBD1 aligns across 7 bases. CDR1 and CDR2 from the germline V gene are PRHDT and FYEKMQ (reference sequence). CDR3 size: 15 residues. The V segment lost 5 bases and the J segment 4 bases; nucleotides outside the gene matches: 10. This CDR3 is CASSPRQGSGTEAFF. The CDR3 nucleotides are TGTGCCAGCAGCCCCCGACAGGGATCGGGCACTGAAGCTTTCTTT.

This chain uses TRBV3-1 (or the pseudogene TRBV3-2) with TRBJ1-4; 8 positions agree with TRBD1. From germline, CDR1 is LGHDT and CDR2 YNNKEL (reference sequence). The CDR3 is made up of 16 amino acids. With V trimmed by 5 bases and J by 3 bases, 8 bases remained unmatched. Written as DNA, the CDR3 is TGTGCCAGCAGCTCGGGACAGGATAGAGCTAATGAAAAACTGTTTTTT. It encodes CASSSGQDRANEKLFF.

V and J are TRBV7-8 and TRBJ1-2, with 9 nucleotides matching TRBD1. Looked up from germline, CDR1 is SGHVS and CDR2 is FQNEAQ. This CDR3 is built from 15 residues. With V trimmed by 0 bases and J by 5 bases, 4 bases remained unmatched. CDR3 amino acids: CASSLATGGAYGYTF. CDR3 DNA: TGTGCCAGCAGCTTAGCCACAGGGGGCGCTTATGGCTACACCTTC.

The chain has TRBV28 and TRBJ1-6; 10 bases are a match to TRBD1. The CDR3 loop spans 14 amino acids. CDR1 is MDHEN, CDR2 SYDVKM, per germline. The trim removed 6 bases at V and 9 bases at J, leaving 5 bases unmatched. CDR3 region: CASSSGQGGSPLHF. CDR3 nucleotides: TGTGCCAGCAGCTCCGGACAGGGGGGTTCACCCCTCCACTTT.

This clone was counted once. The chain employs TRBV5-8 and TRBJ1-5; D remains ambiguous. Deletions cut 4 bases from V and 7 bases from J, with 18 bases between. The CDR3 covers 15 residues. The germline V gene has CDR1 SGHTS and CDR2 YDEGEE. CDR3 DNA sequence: TGTGCCAGCAGCCCAATCGACGGGGTGAGCCAGCCCCAGCATTTT. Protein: CASSPIDGVSQPQHF.